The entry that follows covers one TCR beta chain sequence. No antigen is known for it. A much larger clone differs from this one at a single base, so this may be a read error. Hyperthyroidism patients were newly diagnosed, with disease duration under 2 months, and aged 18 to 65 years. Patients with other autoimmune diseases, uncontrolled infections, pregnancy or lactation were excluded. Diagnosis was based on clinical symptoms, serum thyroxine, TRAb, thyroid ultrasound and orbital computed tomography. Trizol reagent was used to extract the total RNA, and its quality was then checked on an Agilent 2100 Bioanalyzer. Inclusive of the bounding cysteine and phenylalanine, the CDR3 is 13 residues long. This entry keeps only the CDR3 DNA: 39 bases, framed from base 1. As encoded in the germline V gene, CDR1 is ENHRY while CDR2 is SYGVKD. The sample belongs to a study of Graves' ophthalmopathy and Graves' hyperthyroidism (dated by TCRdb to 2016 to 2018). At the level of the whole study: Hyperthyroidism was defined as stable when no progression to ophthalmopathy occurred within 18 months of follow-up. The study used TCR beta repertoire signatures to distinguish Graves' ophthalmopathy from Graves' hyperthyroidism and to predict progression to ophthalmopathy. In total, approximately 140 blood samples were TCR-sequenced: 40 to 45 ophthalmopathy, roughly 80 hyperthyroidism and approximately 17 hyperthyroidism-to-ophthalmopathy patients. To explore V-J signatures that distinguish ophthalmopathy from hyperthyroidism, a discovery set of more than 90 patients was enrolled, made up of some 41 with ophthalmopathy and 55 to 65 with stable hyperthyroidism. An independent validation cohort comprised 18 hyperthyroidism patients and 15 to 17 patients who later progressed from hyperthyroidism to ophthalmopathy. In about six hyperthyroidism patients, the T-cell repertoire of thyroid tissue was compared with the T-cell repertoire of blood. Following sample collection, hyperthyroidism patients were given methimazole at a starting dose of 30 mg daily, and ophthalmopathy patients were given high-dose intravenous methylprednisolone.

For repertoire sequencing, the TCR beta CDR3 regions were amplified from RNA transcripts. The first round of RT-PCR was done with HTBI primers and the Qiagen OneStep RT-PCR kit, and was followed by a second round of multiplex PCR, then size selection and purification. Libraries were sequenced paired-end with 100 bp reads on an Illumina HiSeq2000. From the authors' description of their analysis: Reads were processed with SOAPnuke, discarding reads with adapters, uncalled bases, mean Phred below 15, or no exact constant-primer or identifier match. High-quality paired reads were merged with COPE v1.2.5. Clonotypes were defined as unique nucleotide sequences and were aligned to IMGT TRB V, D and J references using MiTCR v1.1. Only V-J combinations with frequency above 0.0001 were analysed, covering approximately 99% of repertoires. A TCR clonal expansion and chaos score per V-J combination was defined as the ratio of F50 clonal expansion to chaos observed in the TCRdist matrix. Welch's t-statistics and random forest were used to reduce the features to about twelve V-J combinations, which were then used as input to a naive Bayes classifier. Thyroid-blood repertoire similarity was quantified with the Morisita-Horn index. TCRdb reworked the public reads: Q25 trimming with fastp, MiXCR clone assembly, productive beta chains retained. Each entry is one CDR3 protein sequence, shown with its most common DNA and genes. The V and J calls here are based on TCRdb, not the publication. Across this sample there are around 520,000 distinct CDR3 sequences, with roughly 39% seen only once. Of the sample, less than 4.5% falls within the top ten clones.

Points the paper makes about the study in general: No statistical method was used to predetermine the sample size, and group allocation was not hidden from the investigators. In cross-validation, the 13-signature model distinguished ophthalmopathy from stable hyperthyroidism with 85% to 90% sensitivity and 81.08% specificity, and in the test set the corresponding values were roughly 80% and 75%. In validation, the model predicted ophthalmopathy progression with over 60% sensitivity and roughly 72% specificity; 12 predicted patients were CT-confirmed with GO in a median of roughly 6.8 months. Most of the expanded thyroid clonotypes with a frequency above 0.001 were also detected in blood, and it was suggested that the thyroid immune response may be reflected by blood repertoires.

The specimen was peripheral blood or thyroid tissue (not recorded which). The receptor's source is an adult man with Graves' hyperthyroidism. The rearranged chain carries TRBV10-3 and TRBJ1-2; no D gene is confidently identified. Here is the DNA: TGTGTCATCAGTGTGGAACCGAACTATGGCTACACCTTC. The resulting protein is CVISVEPNYGYTF.